This T cell receptor (beta chain) was profiled in a study of T-cell memory formation after mild COVID-19 (dated by TCRdb to the early 2020s). Notes on the research overall: Most TCR sequence clusters were specific to one of the two donors. In two donors, T-cell clones that expanded and contracted after mild COVID-19 were tracked by sequencing TCRalpha and TCRbeta repertoires over time. The cohort comprised two young, previously healthy adult volunteers, one female and one male.

The CDR3 contains 16 residues, cysteine and phenylalanine counted. Only the CDR3 part of the read is kept: 48 bases, read in frame from the first base. Based on the germline V gene, the CDR1 and CDR2 sequences are SGHTA and FQGTGA. V and J are trimmed by 1 base and 5 bases, and the gene matches miss 9 bases of the junction. Ficoll-Paque density gradient centrifugation was the method used to isolate PBMCs. Study-wide findings and limitations: Only a couple of mild cases were covered in the study, and larger cohorts including severe cases with pre-infection samples were considered necessary. The detection of some responding clones in pre-infection memory suggests that pre-existing cross-reactive memory T cells joined the SARS-CoV-2 response. Whether the second-wave clones peaking on day 37 were SARS-CoV-2 specific was not confirmed. Contracting CD4+ clones were located mainly in the CM and EM memory subsets, whereas CD8+ clones were found to be enriched in EMRA. Balanced CD4/CD8 phenotypes were observed for clones contracting from day 15 to 85, whereas a bias towards CD4+ was observed for a second wave of clones expanding from day 15 to 37.

In this sample, this clonotype turned up a few times. The target of this receptor is not known. The record has no base qualities; no much larger clone is one base away. The sample was run on an Illumina NovaSeq 6000. Using 5'RACE with constant-segment primers, TCRalpha and TCRbeta cDNA libraries were constructed, with sample barcodes and unique molecular identifiers added in the process. Trizol reagent was used to extract RNA from every sample. Libraries were amplified in two PCR steps, with a second sample barcode and Illumina TruSeq adapters added in the second step. Sequencing of the libraries was done on an Illumina NovaSeq, producing 2 x 150 bp paired-end reads. The authors' pipeline ran thus. Demultiplexing of reads and collapsing into UMI-guided consensus sequences were performed with migec v1.2.7. Using mixcr v2.1.11, the UMI consensuses were aligned to TRA and TRB V and J templates and assembled into clonotypes. Expanded or contracted clonotypes were those called significant by both edgeR and NoisET, with noise models trained on biological replicates. edgeR calls used a false discovery rate-adjusted p below 0.01 and a log2 fold-change threshold of 1. As an exploratory analysis of dynamics, max-normalized trajectories of the 1000 most abundant clonotypes were examined with PCA combined with hierarchical clustering. The CD4 or CD8 phenotype of responding clones was assigned using the separately sequenced CD4+ and CD8+ repertoires. TCRdb itself trimmed the public reads at Q25 with fastp, ran MiXCR and retained productive beta chains. CDR3 protein duplicates are merged, each entry listing the most common genes and DNA. The V and J calls and clone size come from TCRdb's table, not from the authors' own analysis. A total of around 250,000 distinct CDR3 sequences appear in this sample, 15% of them only once. The ten largest clonotypes hold 2% to 2.5% of the sample.

In this chain, TRBV7-3 is recombined with TRBJ2-3; the junction holds 7 bases that match TRBD2. Sequenced material: PBMCs or a T cell subset sorted from them (not recorded which). The clonotype was recovered from an adult woman who had mild COVID-19 (a few samples of this study predate the infection). The sample titles of this study are shuffled in the database, so cell type and time point are left out; the donor was told from shared clones. The DNA reads as follows: TGTGCCAGCAGCTTAAAAATCGCGGGAGCGGGAGATACGCAGTATTTT. It codes for CASSLKIAGAGDTQYF.